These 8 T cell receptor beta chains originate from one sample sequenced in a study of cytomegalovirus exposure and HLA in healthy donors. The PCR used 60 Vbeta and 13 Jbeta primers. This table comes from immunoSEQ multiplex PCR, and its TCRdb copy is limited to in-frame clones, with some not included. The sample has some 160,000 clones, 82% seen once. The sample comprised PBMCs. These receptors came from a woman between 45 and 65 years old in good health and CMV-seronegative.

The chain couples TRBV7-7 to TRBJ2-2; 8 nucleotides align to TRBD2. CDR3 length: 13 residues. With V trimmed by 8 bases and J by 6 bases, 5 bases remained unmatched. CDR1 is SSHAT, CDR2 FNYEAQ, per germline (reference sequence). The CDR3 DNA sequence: TGTGCCAGCGGGCGGGAGGTTTCCGGGGAGCTGTTTTTT. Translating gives CASGREVSGELFF.

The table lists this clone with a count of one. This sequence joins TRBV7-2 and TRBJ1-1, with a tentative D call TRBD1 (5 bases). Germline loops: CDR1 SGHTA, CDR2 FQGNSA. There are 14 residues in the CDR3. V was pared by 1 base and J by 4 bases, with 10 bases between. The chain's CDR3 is CASSLVFGGTEAFF. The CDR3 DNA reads TGTGCCAGCAGCTTAGTATTCGGGGGCACTGAAGCTTTCTTT.

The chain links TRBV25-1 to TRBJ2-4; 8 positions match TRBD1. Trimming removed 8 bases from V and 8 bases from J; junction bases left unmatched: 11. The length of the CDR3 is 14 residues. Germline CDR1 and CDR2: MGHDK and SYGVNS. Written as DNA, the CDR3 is TGTGCCAGCCGTTCGGACAGGGCGGAGGACATTCAGTACTTC. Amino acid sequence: CASRSDRAEDIQYF. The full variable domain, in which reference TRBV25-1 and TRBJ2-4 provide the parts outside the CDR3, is EADIYQTPRYLVIGTGKKITLECSQTMGHDKMYWYQQDPGMELHLIHYSYGVNSTEKGDLSSESTVSRIRTEHFPLTLESARPSHTSQYLCASRSDRAEDIQYFGAGTRLSVL.

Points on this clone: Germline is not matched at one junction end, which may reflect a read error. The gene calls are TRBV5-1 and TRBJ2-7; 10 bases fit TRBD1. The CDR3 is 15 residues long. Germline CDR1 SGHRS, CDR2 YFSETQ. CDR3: CVSSLGTGVPYEQYF. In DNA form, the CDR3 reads TGCGTCAGCAGCTTGGGGACAGGGGTCCCCTACGAGCAGTACTTC.

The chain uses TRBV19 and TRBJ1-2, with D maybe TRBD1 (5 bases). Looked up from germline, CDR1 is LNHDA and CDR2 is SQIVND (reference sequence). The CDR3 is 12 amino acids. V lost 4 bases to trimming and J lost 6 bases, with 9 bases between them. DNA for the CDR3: TGTGCCAGTAGTACCCAGGGTAATGGCTACACCTTC. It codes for CASSTQGNGYTF.

The CDR3 DNA follows: TGTGCCAGCAGTTACTTTCCAGGATCTGAAGCTTTCTTT. This codes for CASSYFPGSEAFF. The chain combines TRBV6-5 with TRBJ1-1; D gene unclear. Per germline, CDR1 MNHEY and CDR2 SVGAGI. V lost 1 base and J 6 bases, leaving 9 bases between the germline ends. The CDR3 totals 13 residues.

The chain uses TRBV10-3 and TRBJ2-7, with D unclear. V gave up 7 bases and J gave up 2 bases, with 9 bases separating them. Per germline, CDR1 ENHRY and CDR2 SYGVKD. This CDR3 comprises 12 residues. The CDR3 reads CAIKSATYEQYF. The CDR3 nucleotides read TGTGCCATCAAGAGCGCAACCTACGAGCAGTACTTC.

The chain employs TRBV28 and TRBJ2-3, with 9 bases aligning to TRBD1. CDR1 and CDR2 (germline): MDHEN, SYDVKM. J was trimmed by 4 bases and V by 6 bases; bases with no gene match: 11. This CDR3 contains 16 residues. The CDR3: CASSFPGQGFADTQYF. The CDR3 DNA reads TGTGCCAGCAGCTTCCCGGGACAGGGTTTCGCAGATACGCAGTATTTT. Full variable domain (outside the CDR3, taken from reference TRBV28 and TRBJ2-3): DVKVTQSSRYLVKRTGEKVFLECVQDMDHENMFWYRQDPGLGLRLIYFSYDVKMKEKGDIPEGYSVSREKKERFSLILESASTNQTSMYLCASSFPGQGFADTQYFGPGTRLTVL.